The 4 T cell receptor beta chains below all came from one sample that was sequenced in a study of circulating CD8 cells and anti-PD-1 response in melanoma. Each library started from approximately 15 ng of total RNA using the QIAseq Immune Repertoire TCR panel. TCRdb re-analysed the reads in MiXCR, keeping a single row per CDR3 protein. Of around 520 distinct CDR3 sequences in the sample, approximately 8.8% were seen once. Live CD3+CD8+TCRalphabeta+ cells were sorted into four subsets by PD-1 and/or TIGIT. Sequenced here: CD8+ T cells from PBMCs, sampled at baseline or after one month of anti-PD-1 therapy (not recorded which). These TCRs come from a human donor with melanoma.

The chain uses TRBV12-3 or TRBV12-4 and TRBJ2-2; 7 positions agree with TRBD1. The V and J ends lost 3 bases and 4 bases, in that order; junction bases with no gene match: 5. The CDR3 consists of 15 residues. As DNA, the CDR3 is TGTGCCAGCAGTTTTGCAGGGGACAGCACCGGGGAGCTGTTTTTT. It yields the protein CASSFAGDSTGELFF.

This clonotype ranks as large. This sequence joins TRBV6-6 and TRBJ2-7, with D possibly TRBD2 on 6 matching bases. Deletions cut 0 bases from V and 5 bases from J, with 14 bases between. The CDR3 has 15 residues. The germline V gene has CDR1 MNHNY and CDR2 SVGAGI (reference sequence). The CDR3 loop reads CASSYSETRMNEQYF. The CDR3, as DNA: TGTGCCAGCAGTTACTCGGAGACTAGGATGAACGAGCAGTACTTC.

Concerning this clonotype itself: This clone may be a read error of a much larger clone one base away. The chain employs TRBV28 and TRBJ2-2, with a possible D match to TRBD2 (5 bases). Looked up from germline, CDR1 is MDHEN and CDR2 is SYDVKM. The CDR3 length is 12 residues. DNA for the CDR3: TGTGCCAGCAACGTCCCTGCCGGGGAGCTGGTTTTT. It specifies CASNVPAGELVF.

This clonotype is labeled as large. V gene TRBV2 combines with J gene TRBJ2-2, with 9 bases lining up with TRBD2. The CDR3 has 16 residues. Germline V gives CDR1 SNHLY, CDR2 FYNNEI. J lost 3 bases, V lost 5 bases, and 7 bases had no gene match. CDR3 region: CASSTVAGAYTGELFF. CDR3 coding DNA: TGTGCCAGCAGTACCGTAGCGGGAGCGTACACCGGGGAGCTGTTTTTT.